Below are 17 T cell receptor beta chains sequenced from a single sample in a study of shared clonotypes between healthy human individuals. Clones were read by immunoSEQ multiplex PCR, and TCRdb kept only the in-frame ones, dropping some. The sample lists around 700,000 clones; 55% to 75% were seen once. The sample consisted of memory CD4+ T cells sorted from blood. The subset is: CD45RA-negative fraction. These receptor sequences come from a woman between 25 and 40 years old in good health.

This clone was seen a few times. The V gene is TRBV5-5, the J gene TRBJ1-2; the match to TRBD1 covers 7 bases. Losses at the gene ends were 4 bases for V and 4 bases for J; bases not matched to a gene: 10. CDR1 and CDR2 (germline): SGHKS, YYEKEE (reference sequence). CDR3 size: 15 residues. The CDR3 DNA follows: TGTGCCAGCAGCCTTACAGGGGTAAGCCTCTATGGCTACACCTTC. Protein sequence: CASSLTGVSLYGYTF.

This chain uses TRBV19 with TRBJ2-1, with 10 nucleotides matching TRBD2. CDR1 and CDR2 from the germline V gene are LNHDA and SQIVND (reference sequence). Trimming cost V 1 base and J 6 bases; bases outside gene matches: 6. The CDR3 has 16 residues. This CDR3 reads CASSIGSGRAGNEQFF. As DNA, the CDR3 is TGTGCCAGTAGTATAGGAAGCGGGAGGGCCGGCAATGAGCAGTTCTTC.

V usage is TRBV28 and J usage is TRBJ2-3; D could derive from TRBD1 or TRBD2 (5 bases each). Germline CDR1 and CDR2: MDHEN and SYDVKM. Trimming took 8 bases from V and 8 from J, leaving 20 bases between them. CDR3 length: 14 amino acids. DNA for the CDR3: TGTGCCAGCCGGGCCGGGGCAGGGTATAGTACGCAGTATTTT. The encoded protein is CASRAGAGYSTQYF.

The chain recombines TRBV5-1 with TRBJ2-7, with a possible D match to TRBD1 (6 bases). Germline V CDR1 and CDR2: SGHRS, YFSETQ. The V end was cut by 4 bases, the J end by 5 bases, with 16 bases between. The CDR3 is 14 residues long. CDR3 loop: CASSRGGTKHEQYF. CDR3 nucleotides: TGCGCCAGCAGCCGCGGTGGGACAAAACACGAGCAGTACTTC.

CDR3 protein: CASGDRHSNQPQHF. The CDR3 region has the DNA TGTGCCAGTGGTGACAGGCATAGCAATCAGCCCCAGCATTTT. This sequence joins TRBV19 and TRBJ1-5; tentatively, D is TRBD1 (6 bases). The CDR3 length is 14 residues. The ends were cut back, 8 bases at V and 0 bases at J, with 11 bases in the middle. CDR1 LNHDA and CDR2 SQIVND come from the germline V gene (reference sequence).

V gene TRBV27 combines with J gene TRBJ1-1, with D tentatively TRBD1 (5 bases). The V gene lost 5 bases and the J gene lost 4 bases, with 20 bases spanning the gap. From germline, CDR1 is MNHEY and CDR2 SMNVEV (reference sequence). This CDR3 is built from 16 residues. The DNA of the CDR3 is TGTGCCAGCAGTAACCAACCCTCCTTGGGGGGCACTGAAGCTTTCTTT. Residues: CASSNQPSLGGTEAFF.

The chain uses TRBV28 and TRBJ1-6; a weak D match, TRBD1 (6 bases). V was trimmed by 5 bases and J by 7 bases, leaving 9 bases between them. Germline V CDR1 and CDR2: MDHEN, SYDVKM. The CDR3 totals 13 residues. CDR3 sequence reads: CASSLGQNSPLHF. DNA for the CDR3: TGTGCCAGCAGTCTCGGACAGAATTCACCCCTCCACTTT.

The V and J genes are TRBV18 and TRBJ2-5; 8 positions match TRBD2. The CDR3 runs 15 residues. V lost 3 bases, J lost 5 bases, and 8 bases stayed unmatched. CDR1 KGHSH and CDR2 LQKENI come from the germline V gene. The DNA for the CDR3 is TGTGCCAGCTCACCTAGGGCGGGAGGTTTGGAGACCCAGTACTTC. Translated, it gives CASSPRAGGLETQYF.

V gene TRBV5-4 combines with J gene TRBJ1-2; D uncertain. This CDR3 is 15 amino acids long. V was shortened by 3 bases and J by 2 bases, with 14 bases between the two germline ends. Per germline, CDR1 SGHNT and CDR2 YYREEE (reference sequence). For the CDR3, the DNA is TGTGCCAGCAGCTCCCGTATGGGGAGCAACTATGGCTACACCTTC. Its protein is CASSSRMGSNYGYTF.

The J gene is TRBJ2-7, the V gene TRBV6-1; D gene uncertain. CDR1 and CDR2 from the germline V gene are MNHNS and SASEGT. With 4 bases removed from V and 2 bases from J, the gap between germline ends came to 15 bases. The CDR3 consists of 15 residues. The DNA for the CDR3 is TGTGCCAGCAGTGCCCCCTACCGGGTCCCCTACGAGCAGTACTTC. Translation gives CASSAPYRVPYEQYF.

This sequence joins TRBV25-1 and TRBJ1-4, with a possible D match to TRBD1 (5 bases). CDR1 and CDR2 (germline): MGHDK, SYGVNS. V lost 6 bases and J lost 6, with 11 bases in between. The CDR3 is 13 amino acids. The CDR3 DNA reads as TGTGCCAGCAGCGCGACGGGGCATGAAAAACTGTTTTTT. It is translated as CASSATGHEKLFF.

The chain couples TRBV5-4 to TRBJ2-7, with 11 bases that match TRBD2. The trim removed 3 bases at V and 2 bases at J, leaving 4 bases unmatched. CDR3 length: 15 residues. Germline values: CDR1 SGHNT, CDR2 YYREEE (reference sequence). CDR3 protein: CASSSGTSGPYEQYF. The CDR3 nucleotides are TGTGCCAGCAGCTCCGGGACTAGCGGACCCTACGAGCAGTACTTC.

The rearrangement uses TRBV2 and TRBJ1-1; 7 bases are a match to TRBD1. Germline V CDR1 and CDR2: SNHLY, FYNNEI. This CDR3 region has 15 residues. The trim removed 2 bases at V and 2 bases at J, leaving 5 bases unmatched. Here the CDR3 reads CASSERQGGNTEAFF. CDR3 in DNA: TGTGCCAGCAGTGAAAGGCAGGGGGGAAACACTGAAGCTTTCTTT.

V is TRBV10-2 and J is TRBJ1-2; no clear D. The CDR3 has 15 residues. CDR1 is WSHSY, CDR2 SAAADI, per germline. V was pared by 0 bases and J by 7 bases, with 15 bases between. The DNA of the CDR3 is TGCGCCAGCAGTGAGTCTGGCAGAAGGTTACTTGGCTACACCTTC. Encoded protein: CASSESGRRLLGYTF.

The gene calls are TRBV7-9 and TRBJ2-3, with D perhaps matching TRBD2 (6 bases). Trimming removed 3 bases from V and 5 bases from J, with 27 bases in between. CDR1 is SEHNR, CDR2 FQNEAQ, per germline (reference sequence). The CDR3 sequence is 19 residues long. CDR3 amino acids: CASSFGLPGRAVIKDTQYF. The CDR3 DNA is TGTGCCAGCAGCTTCGGACTACCAGGGCGGGCAGTCATTAAAGATACGCAGTATTTT.

Only a few counts were recorded for this clone. The same CDR3 can be traced to other DNA sequences in this sample. Here the CDR3 reads CASSPSSGSYNEQFF. The CDR3 region has the DNA TGCGCCAGCAGCCCTTCTAGCGGCTCCTACAATGAGCAGTTCTTC. This chain connects TRBV5-1 to TRBJ2-1, with 7 bases lining up with TRBD2. The germline gives CDR1 SGHRS, CDR2 YFSETQ. This CDR3 is built from 15 residues. The junction had 4 bases not matched to a gene; V was cut back by 4 bases and J by 0 bases.

V is TRBV4-1 and J is TRBJ2-6; 7 bases align to TRBD1. This CDR3 is built from 20 residues. The V segment lost 5 bases and the J segment 0 bases; nucleotides outside the gene matches: 16. The germline V gene has CDR1 MGHRA and CDR2 YSYEKL. The DNA of the CDR3 is TGCGCCAGCAGCGCACGCACCCGGACAGGTGAACTCTCTGGGGCCAACGTCCTGACTTTC. Encoded protein: CASSARTRTGELSGANVLTF.